The 8 T cell receptor beta chains listed next were all sequenced from one sample in a study of control samples from healthy donors and cancer patients (TCRdb year 2020). Libraries came from the immunoSEQ multiplex PCR assay. Entries here come from immuneACCESS through TCRdb and include only in-frame sequences with V and J called. Some clones fail to appear in such tables; in the studies checked, an unresolved V gene covers under half of the shortfall, and the cause of the remainder is unknown. This sample comprises 35,000 to 55,000 clones, 91% of them detected only once. The ten most abundant clones make up 22% of the sample. The sample consisted of PBMCs. These receptor sequences come from a woman between 40 and 55 years old with head and neck cancer.

The chain has TRBV18 and TRBJ1-6; D possibly corresponds to TRBD1 (5 bases). Germline V gives CDR1 KGHSH, CDR2 LQKENI. This CDR3 comprises 13 residues. V was trimmed by 3 bases and J by 6 bases, leaving 6 bases between them. The CDR3 DNA reads TGTGCCAGCTCACCTGACAGTAATTCACCCCTCCACTTT. This encodes CASSPDSNSPLHF.

The chain recombines TRBV4-1 with TRBJ2-2; D may be TRBD2 (6 bases). Trimming removed 3 bases at V and 4 bases at J, with 15 bases between. From germline, CDR1 is MGHRA and CDR2 YSYEKL. This CDR3 is 16 amino acids long. CDR3 in amino acids: CASSQRPVGGTGELFF. CDR3 nucleotide sequence: TGCGCCAGCAGCCAGAGACCAGTGGGGGGCACCGGGGAGCTGTTTTTT.

V is TRBV10-1 and J is TRBJ2-7, with TRBD1 matching over 9 bases. Germline V gene lookup returns CDR1 WNHNN and CDR2 SYGVQD (reference sequence). This CDR3 has 13 amino acids. The V gene end was trimmed by 3 bases and the J gene end by 6 bases; junction bases not matched to a gene: 3. In DNA, the CDR3 is TGCGCCAGCAGTGACCTGACAGGGGGCGAGCAGTACTTC. This translates into CASSDLTGGEQYF.

The chain has TRBV3-1 (or the pseudogene TRBV3-2) and TRBJ1-5; D is ambiguous. The germline CDR1 and CDR2 sequences are LGHDT and YNNKEL (reference sequence). The CDR3 sequence is 15 residues long. The V and J ends lost 0 bases and 5 bases respectively, with 11 bases between them. Written as DNA, the CDR3 is TGTGCCAGCAGCCAAGATCCGGGGAGGGATCAGCCCCAGCATTTT. This sequence encodes CASSQDPGRDQPQHF.

The chain employs TRBV7-9 and TRBJ2-7, with a weak D call TRBD1 (6 bases). The CDR3 spans 15 residues. Germline-derived CDR1 and CDR2 are SEHNR and FQNEAQ (reference sequence). V lost 5 bases and J 6 bases, leaving 20 bases between the germline ends. The CDR3 here is CASSVTGRRASEQYF. In DNA form, the CDR3 reads TGTGCCAGCAGCGTCACAGGGAGAAGAGCCTCCGAGCAGTACTTC.

This rearrangement joins TRBV18 to TRBJ1-1, with no clear D. Germline assignment: CDR1 KGHSH and CDR2 LQKENI. The CDR3 has 15 residues. The germline V and J ends were trimmed by 0 bases and 0 bases, with 8 bases remaining between them. The CDR3 DNA follows: TGTGCCAGCTCACCACCGAGGGTGATGAACACTGAAGCTTTCTTT. This encodes CASSPPRVMNTEAFF.

This chain links TRBV19 with TRBJ1-1; maybe TRBD1 (5 bases). Germline loops: CDR1 LNHDA, CDR2 SQIVND (reference sequence). The length of the CDR3 is 13 residues. Trimming pared 10 bases from V and 4 bases from J, leaving 16 bases between. CDR3 loop: CAIGDVFGTEAFF. CDR3 coding DNA: TGTGCCATCGGGGACGTTTTCGGCACTGAAGCTTTCTTT.

The chain carries TRBV7-9 and TRBJ2-3; D is uncertain. The germline V and J ends were trimmed by 6 bases and 2 bases, with 3 bases remaining between them. This CDR3 region has 11 residues. Germline loops: CDR1 SEHNR, CDR2 FQNEAQ (reference sequence). The CDR3 reads CASRYTDTQYF. Here the CDR3 DNA reads TGTGCCAGCAGATACACAGATACGCAGTATTTT. Full variable domain (outside the CDR3, taken from reference TRBV7-9 and TRBJ2-3): DTGVSQNPRHKITKRGQNVTFRCDPISEHNRLYWYRQTLGQGPEFLTYFQNEAQLEKSRLLSDRFSAERPKGSFSTLEIQRTEQGDSAMYLCASRYTDTQYFGPGTRLTVL.